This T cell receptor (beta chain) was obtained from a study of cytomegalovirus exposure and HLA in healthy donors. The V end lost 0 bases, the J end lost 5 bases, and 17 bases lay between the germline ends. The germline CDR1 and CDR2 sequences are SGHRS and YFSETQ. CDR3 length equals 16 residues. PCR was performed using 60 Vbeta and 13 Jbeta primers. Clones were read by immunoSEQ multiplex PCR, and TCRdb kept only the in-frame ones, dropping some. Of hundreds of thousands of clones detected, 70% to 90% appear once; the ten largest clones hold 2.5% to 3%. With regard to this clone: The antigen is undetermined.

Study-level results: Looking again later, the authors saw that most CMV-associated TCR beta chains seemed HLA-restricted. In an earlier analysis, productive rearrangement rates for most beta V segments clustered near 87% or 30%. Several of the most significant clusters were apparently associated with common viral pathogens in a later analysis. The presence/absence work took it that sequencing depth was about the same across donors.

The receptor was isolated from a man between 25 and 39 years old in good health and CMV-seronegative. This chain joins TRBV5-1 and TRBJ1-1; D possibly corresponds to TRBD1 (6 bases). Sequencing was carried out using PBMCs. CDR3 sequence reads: CASSLGGSGVGTEAFF. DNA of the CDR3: TGCGCCAGCAGCTTGGGGGGGTCAGGGGTGGGAACTGAAGCTTTCTTT.